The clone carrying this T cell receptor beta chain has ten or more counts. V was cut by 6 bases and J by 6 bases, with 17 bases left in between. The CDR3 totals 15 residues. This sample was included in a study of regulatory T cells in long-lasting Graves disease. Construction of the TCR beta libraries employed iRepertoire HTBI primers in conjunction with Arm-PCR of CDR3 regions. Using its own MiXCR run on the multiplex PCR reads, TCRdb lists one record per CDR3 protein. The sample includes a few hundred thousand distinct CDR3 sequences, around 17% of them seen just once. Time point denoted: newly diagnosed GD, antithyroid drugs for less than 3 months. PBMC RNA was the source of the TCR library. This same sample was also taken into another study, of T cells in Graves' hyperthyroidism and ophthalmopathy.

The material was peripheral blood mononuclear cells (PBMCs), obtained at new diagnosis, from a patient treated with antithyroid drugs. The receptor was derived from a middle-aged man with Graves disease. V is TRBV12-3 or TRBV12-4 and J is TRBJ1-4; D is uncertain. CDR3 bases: TGTGCCAGCAGCCCATATAGCACCCTGGATGAAAAACTGTTTTTT. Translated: CASSPYSTLDEKLFF.